The entry below describes one TCR beta chain. Per the germline V gene, CDR1 is SGHTA and CDR2 is FQGNSA. The CDR3 consists of 14 residues. The V gene end was trimmed by 1 base and the J gene end by 7 bases; junction bases not matched to a gene: 4. The data were obtained in a study of blood T cell repertoires in COVID-19. Study overall: Spain, Italy and the United States supplied samples that represented acute and convalescent COVID-19. Sources were T cells, B-cell-depleted T cells, or PBMCs; the material itself was cDNA or gDNA.

Clones were sequenced by immunoSEQ multiplex PCR, and TCRdb holds only the in-frame ones, with some missing. The sample yields about 260,000 clones, approximately 86% seen once. The sequencing sample was made of peripheral blood. The V call is TRBV7-2, the J call TRBJ2-1, with TRBD2 matching over 7 bases. The clonotype was recovered from a human donor in a cohort sampled during active COVID-19. CDR3 loop: CASSLVWGGNEQFF. CDR3 coding DNA: TGTGCCAGCAGCTTAGTCTGGGGGGGGAATGAGCAGTTCTTC.